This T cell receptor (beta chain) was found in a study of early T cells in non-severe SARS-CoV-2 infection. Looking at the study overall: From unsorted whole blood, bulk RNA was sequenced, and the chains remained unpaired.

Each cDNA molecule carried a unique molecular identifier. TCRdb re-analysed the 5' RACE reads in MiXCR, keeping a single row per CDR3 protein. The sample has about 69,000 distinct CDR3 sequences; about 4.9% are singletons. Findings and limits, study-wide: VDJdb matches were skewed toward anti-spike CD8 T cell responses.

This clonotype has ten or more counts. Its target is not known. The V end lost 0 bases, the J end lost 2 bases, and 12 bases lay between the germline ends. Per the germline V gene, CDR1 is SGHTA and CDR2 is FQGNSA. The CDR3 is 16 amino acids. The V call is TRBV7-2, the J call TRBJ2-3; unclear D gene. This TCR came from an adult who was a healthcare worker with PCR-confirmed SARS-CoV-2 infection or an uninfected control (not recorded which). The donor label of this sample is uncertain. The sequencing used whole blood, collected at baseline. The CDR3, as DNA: TGTGCCAGCAGCTTAGCGCCGTCAAAGCCCACAGATACGCAGTATTTT. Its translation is CASSLAPSKPTDTQYF.